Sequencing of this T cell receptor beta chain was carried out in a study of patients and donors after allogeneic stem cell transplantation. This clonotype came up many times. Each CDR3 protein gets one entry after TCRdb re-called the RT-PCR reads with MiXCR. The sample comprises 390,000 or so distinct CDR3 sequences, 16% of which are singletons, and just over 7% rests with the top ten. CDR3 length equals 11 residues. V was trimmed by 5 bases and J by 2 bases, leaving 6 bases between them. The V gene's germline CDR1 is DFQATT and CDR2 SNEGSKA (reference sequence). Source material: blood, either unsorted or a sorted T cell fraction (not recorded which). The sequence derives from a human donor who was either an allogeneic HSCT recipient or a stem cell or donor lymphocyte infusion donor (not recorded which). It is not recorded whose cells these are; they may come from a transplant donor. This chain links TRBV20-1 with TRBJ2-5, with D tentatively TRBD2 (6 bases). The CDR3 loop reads CSARGQETQYF. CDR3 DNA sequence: TGCAGTGCTCGGGGGCAAGAGACCCAGTACTTC.